This TCR beta chain came from a study of T cell repertoires in cytomegalovirus infection. About the research overall: From public TCR beta signatures came an indication of both CMV infection and matching HLA type. Points from the study as a whole: There were carriers of CMV plus the relevant HLA, and cumulative public TCR beta family frequency identified them.

This CDR3 comprises 12 residues. Trimming left V 3 bases short and J 9 bases short, with 9 bases between. Regarding this clonotype: The antigen remains undetermined.

TCRdb reprocessed the reads via MiXCR and lists one record per CDR3 protein. This sample has approximately 290,000 distinct CDR3 sequences; 25% occur once, and the top ten carry about 14%. Sequenced input: PBMCs. The clonotype comes from a human donor in good health (CMV status not recorded). Some clones in this sample may be carry-over from other donors' samples. J is TRBJ2-1 and V is TRBV12-3 or TRBV12-4; D is unresolved. CDR3 loop: CASSFPAAEQFF. DNA of the CDR3: TGTGCCAGCAGTTTCCCCGCCGCTGAGCAGTTCTTC.